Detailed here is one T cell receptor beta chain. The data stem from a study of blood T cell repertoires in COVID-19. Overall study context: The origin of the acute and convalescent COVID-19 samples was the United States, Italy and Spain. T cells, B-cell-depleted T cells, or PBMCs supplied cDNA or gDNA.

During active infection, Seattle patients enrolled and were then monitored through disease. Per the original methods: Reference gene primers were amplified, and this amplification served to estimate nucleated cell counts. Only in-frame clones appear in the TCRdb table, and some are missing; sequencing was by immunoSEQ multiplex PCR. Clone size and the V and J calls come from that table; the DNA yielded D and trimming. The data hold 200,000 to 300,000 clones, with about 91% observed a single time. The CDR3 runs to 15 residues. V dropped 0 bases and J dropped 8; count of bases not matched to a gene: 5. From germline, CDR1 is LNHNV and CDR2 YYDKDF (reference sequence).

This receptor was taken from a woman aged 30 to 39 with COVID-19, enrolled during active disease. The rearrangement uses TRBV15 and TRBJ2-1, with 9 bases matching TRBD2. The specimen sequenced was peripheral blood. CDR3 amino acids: CATSRDKREEDEQFF. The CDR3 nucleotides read TGTGCCACCAGCAGAGACAAGCGGGAGGAGGATGAGCAGTTCTTC.